This T cell receptor beta chain comes out of a study of post-analysis software for immune sequencing data. Unique molecular identifiers were present in the TCR beta cDNA libraries. TCRdb re-called the PCR reads with MiXCR, one entry per CDR3 protein. This sample has approximately 630,000 distinct CDR3 sequences, with approximately 60% found just once. This clonotype was seen only a few times. This TCR derives from a girl aged 2-9 years with multiple sclerosis. What was sequenced was blood.

The CDR3 DNA sequence: TGCGCCAGCAGCTTGGCCAGACTAGCGGAGATCACAGATACGCAGTATTTT. Translated, it gives CASSLARLAEITDTQYF. J is TRBJ2-3 and V is TRBV5-1, with 9 bases identical to TRBD2. With 0 bases clipped from V and 2 bases from J, the junction kept 7 bases outside the gene matches. The CDR3 spans 17 residues. Germline V gene lookup returns CDR1 SGHRS and CDR2 YFSETQ.